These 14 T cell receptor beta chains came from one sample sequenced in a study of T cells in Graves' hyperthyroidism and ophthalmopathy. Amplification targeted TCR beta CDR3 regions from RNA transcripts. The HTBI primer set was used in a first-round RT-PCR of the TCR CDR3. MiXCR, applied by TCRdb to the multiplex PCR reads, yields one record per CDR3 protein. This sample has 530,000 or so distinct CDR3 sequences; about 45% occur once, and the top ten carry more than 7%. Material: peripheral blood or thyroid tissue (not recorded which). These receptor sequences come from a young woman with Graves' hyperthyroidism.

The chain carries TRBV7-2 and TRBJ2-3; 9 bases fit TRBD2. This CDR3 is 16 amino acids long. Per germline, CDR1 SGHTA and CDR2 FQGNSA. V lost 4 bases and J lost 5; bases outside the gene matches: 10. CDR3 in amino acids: CASSSAGLAGLDTQYF. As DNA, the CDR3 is TGTGCCAGCAGCTCGGCGGGGCTAGCGGGACTAGATACGCAGTATTTT.

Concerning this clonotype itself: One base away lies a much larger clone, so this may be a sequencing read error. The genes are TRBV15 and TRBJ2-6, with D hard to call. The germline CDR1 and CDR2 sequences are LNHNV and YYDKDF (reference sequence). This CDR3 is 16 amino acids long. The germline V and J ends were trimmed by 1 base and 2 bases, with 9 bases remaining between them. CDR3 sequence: CATSRAQETGANVLTF. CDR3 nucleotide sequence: TGTGCCACCAGCAGAGCTCAGGAAACTGGGGCCAACGTCCTGACTTTC.

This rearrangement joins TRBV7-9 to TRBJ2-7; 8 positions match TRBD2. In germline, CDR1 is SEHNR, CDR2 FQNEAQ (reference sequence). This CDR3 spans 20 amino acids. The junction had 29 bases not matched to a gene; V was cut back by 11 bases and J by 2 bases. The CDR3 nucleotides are TGTGCCTGGAGTGTACCACGCGGTGTGTCCTTAGCGGGACGTGCCTACGAGCAGTACTTC. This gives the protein CAWSVPRGVSLAGRAYEQYF.

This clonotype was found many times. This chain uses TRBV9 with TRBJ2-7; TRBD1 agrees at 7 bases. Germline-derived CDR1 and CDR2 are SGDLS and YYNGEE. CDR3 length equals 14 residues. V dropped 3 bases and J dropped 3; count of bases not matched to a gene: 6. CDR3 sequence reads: CASSARDSLYEQYF. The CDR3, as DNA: TGTGCCAGCAGCGCCCGGGACAGTCTCTACGAGCAGTACTTC.

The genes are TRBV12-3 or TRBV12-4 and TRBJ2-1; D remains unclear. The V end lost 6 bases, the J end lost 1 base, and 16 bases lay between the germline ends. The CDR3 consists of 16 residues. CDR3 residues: CASRQSGHRSYNEQFF. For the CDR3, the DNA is TGTGCCAGCAGGCAATCAGGTCATCGGTCCTACAATGAGCAGTTCTTC.

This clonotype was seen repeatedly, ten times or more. This chain's CDR3 is CSARASGNLETQYF. Written as DNA, the CDR3 is TGCAGTGCTAGGGCTAGCGGGAATCTGGAGACCCAGTACTTC. V usage is TRBV20-1 and J usage is TRBJ2-5, with 9 bases fitting TRBD2. V lost 3 bases to trimming and J lost 5 bases; unmatched junction nucleotides: 7. There are 14 residues in the CDR3. Germline CDR1 DFQATT, CDR2 SNEGSKA (reference sequence).

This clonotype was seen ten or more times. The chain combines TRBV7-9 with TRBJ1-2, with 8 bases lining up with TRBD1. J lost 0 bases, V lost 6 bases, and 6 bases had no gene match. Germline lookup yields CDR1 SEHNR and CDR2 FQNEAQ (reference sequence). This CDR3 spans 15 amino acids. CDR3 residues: CASSRQGLTNYGYTF. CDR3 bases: TGTGCCAGCAGTCGACAGGGGCTCACTAACTATGGCTACACCTTC.

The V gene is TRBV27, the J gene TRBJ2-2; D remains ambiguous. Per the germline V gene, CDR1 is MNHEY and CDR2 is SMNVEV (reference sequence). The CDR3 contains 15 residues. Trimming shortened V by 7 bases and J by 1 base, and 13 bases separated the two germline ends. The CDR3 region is CASMVLVGNTGELFF. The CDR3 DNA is TGTGCCAGCATGGTTCTGGTAGGGAACACCGGGGAGCTGTTTTTT.

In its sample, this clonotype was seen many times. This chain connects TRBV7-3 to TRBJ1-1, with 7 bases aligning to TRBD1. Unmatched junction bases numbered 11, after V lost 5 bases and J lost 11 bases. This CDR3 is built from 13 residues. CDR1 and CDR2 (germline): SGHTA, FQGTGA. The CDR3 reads CASSAETGSQAFF. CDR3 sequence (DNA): TGTGCCAGCAGCGCCGAGACAGGGTCCCAGGCTTTCTTT.

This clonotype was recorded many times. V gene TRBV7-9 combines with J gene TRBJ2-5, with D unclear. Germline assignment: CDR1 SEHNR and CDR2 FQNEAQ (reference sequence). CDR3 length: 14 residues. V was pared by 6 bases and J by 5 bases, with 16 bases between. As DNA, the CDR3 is TGTGCCAGCAGTTCCGGGCCCCAAGGGGAGACCCAGTACTTC. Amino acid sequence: CASSSGPQGETQYF.

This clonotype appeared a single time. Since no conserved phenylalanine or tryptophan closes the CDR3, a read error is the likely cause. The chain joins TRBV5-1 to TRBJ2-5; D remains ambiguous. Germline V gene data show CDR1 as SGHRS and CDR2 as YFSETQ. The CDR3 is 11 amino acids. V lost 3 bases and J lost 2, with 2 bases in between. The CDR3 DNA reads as TGCGCCAGCAGCTCTCAAGAGACCCAGTACCTC. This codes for CASSSQETQYL.

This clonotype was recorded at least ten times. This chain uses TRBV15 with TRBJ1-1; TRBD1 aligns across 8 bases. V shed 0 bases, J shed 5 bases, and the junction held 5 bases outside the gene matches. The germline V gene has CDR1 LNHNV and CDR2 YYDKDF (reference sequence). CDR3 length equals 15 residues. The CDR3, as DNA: TGTGCCACCAGCAGAGATCGACAGGGGAGTACTGAAGCTTTCTTT. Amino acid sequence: CATSRDRQGSTEAFF.

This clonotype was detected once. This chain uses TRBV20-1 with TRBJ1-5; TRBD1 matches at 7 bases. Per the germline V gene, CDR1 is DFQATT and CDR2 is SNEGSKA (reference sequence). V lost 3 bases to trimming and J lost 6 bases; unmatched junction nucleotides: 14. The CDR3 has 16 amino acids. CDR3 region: CSASLAGTADGQPQHF. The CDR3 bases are TGCAGTGCTAGCCTCGCAGGGACAGCGGACGGTCAGCCCCAGCATTTT.

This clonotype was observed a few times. The CDR3 reads CASSPLGRGIANEKLFF. CDR3 nucleotides: TGCGCCAGCAGTCCCCTGGGCAGGGGAATAGCTAATGAAAAACTGTTTTTT. The chain employs TRBV5-1 and TRBJ1-4; tentatively, D is TRBD1 (6 bases). CDR1 SGHRS and CDR2 YFSETQ come from the germline V gene. V lost 5 bases and J lost 3, with 20 bases in between. The CDR3 has 17 amino acids.